This T cell receptor beta chain is drawn from a study of long-term antiretroviral therapy in people with HIV. The length of the CDR3 is 13 residues. Trimming removed 7 bases from V and 4 bases from J; junction bases left unmatched: 6. From germline, CDR1 is SGHVS and CDR2 FQNEAQ. Turning to this clone: Its antigen remains unknown.

Study results and limitations: ART adherence, viral resistance and therapy changes were undocumented. It was observed that HIV repertoires exhibited narrower CDR3 length ranges than controls. Diversity went up after ART and still fell short of transplant donor controls.

Treatment locations for all participants with HIV were in the United States. It was version v3.0 of the immunoSEQ assay that was run at survey level. Sequenced by immunoSEQ multiplex PCR; TCRdb stores in-frame clones only, minus some. The sample has tens of thousands of clones, roughly four fifths seen once. The material sequenced was unsorted PBMCs, taken 1.5 years after starting antiretroviral therapy. This clonotype originated in a man under 40 with HIV. The V call is TRBV7-8, the J call TRBJ2-5; 7 bases are a match to TRBD2. The CDR3 region has the DNA TGTGCCAGCAACCAAGCGGGAACAGAGACCCAGTACTTC. It specifies CASNQAGTETQYF.